These 22 T cell receptor beta chains were sequenced from one sample in a study of T cells in localized non-small cell lung cancer. This table comes from immunoSEQ multiplex PCR, and its TCRdb copy is limited to in-frame clones, with some not included. The sample comprises tens of thousands of clones, 85% to 90% of which are singletons, and about 4.2% rests with the top ten. The sample in question was peripheral blood, obtained before any cancer treatment. The source is a male donor at least 60 years old with stage III lung adenocarcinoma.

For the CDR3, the DNA is TGTGCCAGCAGTGAAGGGTTGGCAAATGAGCAGTTCTTC. The encoded protein is CASSEGLANEQFF. The V gene is TRBV6-1, the J gene TRBJ2-1; D gene ambiguous. Germline V gene sequence: CDR1 MNHNS, CDR2 SASEGT. The V gene lost 1 base and the J gene lost 7 bases, with 8 bases spanning the gap. This CDR3 spans 13 amino acids.

The chain is built from TRBV6-1 and TRBJ1-1; D is possibly TRBD1 (5 bases). V was clipped by 8 bases and J by 2 bases, with 18 bases between them. CDR3 length equals 15 residues. CDR1 and CDR2 (germline): MNHNS, SASEGT. CDR3 region: CASLIRGGRNTEAFF. In DNA, the CDR3 is TGTGCCAGCTTAATTCGGGGCGGTCGAAACACTGAAGCTTTCTTT.

The chain combines TRBV10-3 with TRBJ1-1; TRBD1 might be the D (6 bases). In germline, CDR1 is ENHRY, CDR2 SYGVKD. This CDR3 spans 13 amino acids. The V end lost 7 bases, the J end lost 1 base, and 10 bases lay between the germline ends. This CDR3 reads CAIMRTANTEAFF. CDR3 bases: TGTGCCATCATGCGGACAGCGAACACTGAAGCTTTCTTT.

The gene calls are TRBV5-1 and TRBJ2-1; possible D gene TRBD1, 7 bases. The CDR3 contains 15 residues. Trimming removed 3 bases at V and 6 bases at J, with 16 bases between. Germline loops: CDR1 SGHRS, CDR2 YFSETQ. In DNA, the CDR3 is TGCGCCAGCAGCTATGGGGGGACAGCCATCAATGAGCAGTTCTTC. Protein: CASSYGGTAINEQFF.

The J gene is TRBJ2-2, the V gene TRBV28, with 7 bases fitting TRBD1. After removal of 9 bases from V and 0 bases from J, the junction contained 4 bases not matched to a gene. CDR3 length: 14 amino acids. Germline V gives CDR1 MDHEN, CDR2 SYDVKM. The CDR3 region is CASLDRSNTGELFF. DNA of the CDR3: TGTGCCAGTTTGGACAGGTCGAACACCGGGGAGCTGTTTTTT.

The chain is built from TRBV10-3 and TRBJ1-2, with TRBD1 matching 7 bases. Looked up from germline, CDR1 is ENHRY and CDR2 is SYGVKD. V lost 6 bases to trimming and J lost 5 bases; unmatched junction nucleotides: 9. The CDR3 is 14 amino acids. The CDR3: CAIRDREGRYGYTF. In nucleotides, the CDR3 is TGTGCCATCAGAGACAGGGAGGGTCGGTATGGCTACACCTTC.

The chain employs TRBV19 and TRBJ1-3; TRBD1 aligns across 7 bases. This CDR3 spans 14 amino acids. Germline trimming cut 3 bases from V and 2 bases from J; bases unmatched to any gene: 1. CDR1 is LNHDA, CDR2 SQIVND, per germline (reference sequence). The CDR3 is CASSMRGPGNTIYF. CDR3 coding DNA: TGTGCCAGTAGTATGAGGGGGCCTGGAAACACCATATATTTT.

This clone was observed a few times. The chain joins TRBV2 to TRBJ1-2, with D perhaps TRBD1 (5 bases). This CDR3 is 15 amino acids long. Germline CDR1 SNHLY, CDR2 FYNNEI. Trimming removed 0 bases at V and 8 bases at J, with 16 bases between. DNA of the CDR3: TGTGCCAGCAGTGAAGCGGGGGGGGGAGCCGGCGGCTACACCTTC. Translating gives CASSEAGGGAGGYTF.

This clone showed up just a few times. The J gene is TRBJ1-6, the V gene TRBV2; 9 positions match TRBD1. Germline-derived CDR1 and CDR2 are SNHLY and FYNNEI. Trimming at V came to 7 bases and at J to 7 bases, leaving 5 bases not matched to a gene. CDR3 length: 14 amino acids. The CDR3, as DNA: TGTGCCAGCAACACCGGGACAGGGAATTCACCCCTCCACTTT. Protein: CASNTGTGNSPLHF.

V gene TRBV5-4 combines with J gene TRBJ2-5; D not resolved. Per the germline V gene, CDR1 is SGHNT and CDR2 is YYREEE (reference sequence). V gave up 0 bases and J gave up 5 bases, with 11 bases separating them. The CDR3 contains 14 residues. CDR3: CASSLADGRETQYF. For the CDR3, the DNA is TGTGCCAGCAGCTTGGCCGACGGCAGGGAGACCCAGTACTTC.

V and J are TRBV7-9 and TRBJ1-1; unclear D gene. This CDR3 is built from 13 residues. The V and J ends lost 5 bases and 3 bases respectively, with 10 bases between them. Germline values: CDR1 SEHNR, CDR2 FQNEAQ (reference sequence). CDR3 DNA sequence: TGTGCCAGCAGCCAAAACAGAGACACTGAAGCTTTCTTT. It yields the protein CASSQNRDTEAFF.

The chain joins TRBV27 to TRBJ1-2; 9 bases align to TRBD1. V lost 5 bases, J lost 2 bases, and 9 bases stayed unmatched. Germline V CDR1 and CDR2: MNHEY, SMNVEV (reference sequence). The CDR3 is 16 residues long. CDR3 nucleotides: TGTGCCAGCAGTCGAAACGGACAGGGGCGAAACTATGGCTACACCTTC. It encodes CASSRNGQGRNYGYTF.

V usage is TRBV5-1 and J usage is TRBJ2-7, with D tentatively TRBD1 (5 bases). Germline V lookup: CDR1 SGHRS, CDR2 YFSETQ. Trimming left V 2 bases short and J 6 bases short, with 12 bases between. The CDR3 has 13 amino acids. The CDR3 reads CASSFSQGAEQYF. As DNA, the CDR3 is TGCGCCAGCAGCTTTTCGCAGGGCGCCGAGCAGTACTTC.

V usage is TRBV27 and J usage is TRBJ2-3; TRBD2 aligns across 9 bases. J was trimmed by 4 bases and V by 1 base; bases with no gene match: 3. The CDR3 runs to 15 residues. The germline V gene encodes CDR1 MNHEY and CDR2 SMNVEV (reference sequence). In DNA, the CDR3 is TGTGCCAGCAGTTTATTAGCGGGAGTATCAGATACGCAGTATTTT. Translation gives CASSLLAGVSDTQYF.

In DNA, the CDR3 is TGTGCCAGCACTAGCGGGGGGGCCCCAGATACGCAGTATTTT. Translating it yields CASTSGGAPDTQYF. V usage is TRBV28 and J usage is TRBJ2-3; 12 bases fit TRBD2. Germline lookup yields CDR1 MDHEN and CDR2 SYDVKM. Trimming took 7 bases from V and 4 from J; bases not matched to a gene: 3. This CDR3 spans 14 amino acids.

The chain uses TRBV18 and TRBJ1-1; no clear D gene. Germline CDR1 KGHSH, CDR2 LQKENI. This CDR3 is built from 19 residues. Trimming left V 4 bases short and J 5 bases short, with 29 bases between. The CDR3 spells CASSLRLQMQYNTGTEAFF. DNA of the CDR3: TGTGCCAGCTCACTCCGATTACAGATGCAGTATAACACGGGGACTGAAGCTTTCTTT.

DNA of the CDR3: TGTGCCAGCAGCGGAGGGGGCGCGACTGTAAACACTGAAGCTTTCTTT. It specifies CASSGGGATVNTEAFF. The rearrangement links TRBV5-4 to TRBJ1-1; 7 positions agree with TRBD1. The CDR3 loop spans 16 amino acids. Trimming at V came to 4 bases and at J to 2 bases, leaving 11 bases not matched to a gene. The germline V gene encodes CDR1 SGHNT and CDR2 YYREEE (reference sequence).

V gene TRBV29-1 combines with J gene TRBJ1-1; D might be TRBD1 (6 bases). This CDR3 contains 15 residues. The V end lost 6 bases, the J end lost 0 bases, and 17 bases lay between the germline ends. Germline V lookup: CDR1 SQVTM, CDR2 ANQGSEA. The chain's CDR3 is CSVQSGVRMNTEAFF. Here the CDR3 DNA reads TGCAGCGTCCAATCAGGGGTGAGGATGAACACTGAAGCTTTCTTT.

The V call is TRBV14, the J call TRBJ1-3; the D gene is possibly TRBD1 (5 bases). This CDR3 has 20 amino acids. Germline CDR1 is SGHDN and CDR2 is FVKESK. Trimming took off 2 bases at V and 0 bases at J, with 23 bases between the two ends. The DNA for the CDR3 is TGTGCCAGCAGCCAATCTTCATGGCAGCCGGGGCACTACTCTGGAAACACCATATATTTT. This codes for CASSQSSWQPGHYSGNTIYF.

V gene TRBV6-5 combines with J gene TRBJ1-6, with TRBD1 matching over 8 bases. The CDR3 is 15 residues long. In germline, CDR1 is MNHEY, CDR2 SVGAGI. J gave up 6 bases and V 2 bases, and 3 bases lay outside the gene matches. In DNA, the CDR3 is TGTGCCAGCAGTTACCGCAGGGGGCTTAATTCACCCCTCCACTTT. Protein sequence: CASSYRRGLNSPLHF.

The V gene is TRBV6-6, the J gene TRBJ2-1; TRBD2 matches 13 bases. Per germline, CDR1 MNHNY and CDR2 SVGAGI (reference sequence). The CDR3 is 15 amino acids. V gave up 5 bases and J gave up 9 bases; unmatched junction bases: 7. CDR3 nucleotide sequence: TGTGCCAGCAGTGCACTAGCGGGGGGGCCCGTTGAGCAGTTCTTC. It codes for CASSALAGGPVEQFF.

The chain is built from TRBV29-1 and TRBJ2-1; 12 nucleotides align to TRBD2. The V gene's germline CDR1 is SQVTM and CDR2 ANQGSEA. The CDR3 consists of 15 residues. The V segment lost 6 bases and the J segment 10 bases; nucleotides outside the gene matches: 13. The CDR3 DNA sequence: TGCAGCGTGTCTCGGACTAGCGGGACACAGGGGGAGCAGTTCTTC. Amino acids: CSVSRTSGTQGEQFF.